The entry below gives a single T cell receptor beta chain sequence along with its context. This entry is derived from a study of blood T cell repertoires in COVID-19. Overall study context: COVID-19 samples, acute and convalescent, were from the United States, Italy and Spain. T cells, B-cell-depleted T cells, or PBMCs provided the cDNA or gDNA that served as material.

V dropped 4 bases and J dropped 0 bases, with 11 bases sitting between them. Germline-derived CDR1 and CDR2 are MNHEY and SMNVEV (reference sequence). There are 15 residues in the CDR3. As originally analysed: Amplified reference gene primers provided the basis for estimating nucleated cell counts. Assay used: immunoSEQ multiplex PCR; TCRdb lists only in-frame clones, some missing. That table gives V, J and clone size, and the DNA gave D and trimming. The sample has almost 55,000 clones; 80% to 90% are singletons. This sequence originates from a human donor in a cohort sampled during active COVID-19. The chain uses TRBV27 and TRBJ2-3; no definite D call. Sequencing input: peripheral blood. The CDR3 DNA follows: TGTGCCAGCAGTTATGAGCGATCTAGCACAGATACGCAGTATTTT. It translates to CASSYERSSTDTQYF.